The clone carrying this T cell receptor (beta chain) was detected only a few times. The data are from a study of T cells in Graves' hyperthyroidism and ophthalmopathy. Amplified regions were TCR beta CDR3 sequences from RNA transcripts. The HTBI primer set was used in a first-round RT-PCR of the TCR CDR3. Each CDR3 protein is one row after TCRdb ran MiXCR on the multiplex PCR reads. The repertoire holds a few hundred thousand distinct CDR3 sequences, with 15% to 20% as singletons. The sequencing sample was made of blood. The TCR sequence derives from a woman aged 50 to 60 with Graves' hyperthyroidism.

The CDR3 DNA reads as TGTGCCAGCAGCAGCGGGAGCGAGGGAAACATTCAGTACTTC. This sequence encodes CASSSGSEGNIQYF. J is TRBJ2-4 and V is TRBV9; 8 nucleotides align to TRBD2. The length of the CDR3 is 14 residues. The germline V gene encodes CDR1 SGDLS and CDR2 YYNGEE. With V trimmed by 4 bases and J by 6 bases, 6 bases remained unmatched.